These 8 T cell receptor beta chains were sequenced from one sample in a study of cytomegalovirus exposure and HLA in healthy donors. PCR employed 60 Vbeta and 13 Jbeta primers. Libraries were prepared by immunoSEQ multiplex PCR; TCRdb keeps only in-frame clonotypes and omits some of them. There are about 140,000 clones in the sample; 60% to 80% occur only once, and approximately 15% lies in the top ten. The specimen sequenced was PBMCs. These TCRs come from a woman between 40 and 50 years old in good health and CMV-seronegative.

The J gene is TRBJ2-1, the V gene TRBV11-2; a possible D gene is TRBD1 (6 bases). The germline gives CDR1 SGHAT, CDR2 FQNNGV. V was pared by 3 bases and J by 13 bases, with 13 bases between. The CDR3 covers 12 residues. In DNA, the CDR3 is TGTGCCAGCAGCTTTACAGGGAACGCACAGTTCTTC. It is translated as CASSFTGNAQFF.

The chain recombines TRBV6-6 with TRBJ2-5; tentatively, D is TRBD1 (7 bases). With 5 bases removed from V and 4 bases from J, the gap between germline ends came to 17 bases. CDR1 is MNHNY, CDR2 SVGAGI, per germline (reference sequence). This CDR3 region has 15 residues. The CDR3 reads CASSDRQGGGETQYF. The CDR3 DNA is TGTGCCAGCAGTGATAGACAGGGAGGAGGAGAGACCCAGTACTTC.

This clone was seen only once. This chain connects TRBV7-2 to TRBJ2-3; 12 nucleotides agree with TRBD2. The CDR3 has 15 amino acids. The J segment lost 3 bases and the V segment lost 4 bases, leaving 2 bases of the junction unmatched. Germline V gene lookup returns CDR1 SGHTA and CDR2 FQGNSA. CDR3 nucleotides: TGTGCCAGCAGCTCTAGCGGGGGGGAAACAGATACGCAGTATTTT. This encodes CASSSSGGETDTQYF.

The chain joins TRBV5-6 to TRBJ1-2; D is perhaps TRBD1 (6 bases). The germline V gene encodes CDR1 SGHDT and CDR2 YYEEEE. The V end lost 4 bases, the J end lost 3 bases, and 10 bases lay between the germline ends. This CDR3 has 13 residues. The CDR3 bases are TGTGCCAGCAGCAAGGACAGCTACTATGGCTACACCTTC. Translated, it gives CASSKDSYYGYTF.

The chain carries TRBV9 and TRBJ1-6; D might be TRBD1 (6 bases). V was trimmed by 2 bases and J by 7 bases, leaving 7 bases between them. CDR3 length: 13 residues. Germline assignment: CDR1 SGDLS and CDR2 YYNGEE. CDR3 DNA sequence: TGTGCCAGCAGCGTGGACAGCAATTCACCCCTCCACTTT. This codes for CASSVDSNSPLHF.

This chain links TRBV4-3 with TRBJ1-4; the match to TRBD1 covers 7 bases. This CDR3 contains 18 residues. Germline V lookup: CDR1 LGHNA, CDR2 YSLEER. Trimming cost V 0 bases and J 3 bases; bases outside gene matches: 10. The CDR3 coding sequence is TGCGCCAGCAGCCAAGATCTCTCAGGGGGACACTCTAATGAAAAACTGTTTTTT. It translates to CASSQDLSGGHSNEKLFF.

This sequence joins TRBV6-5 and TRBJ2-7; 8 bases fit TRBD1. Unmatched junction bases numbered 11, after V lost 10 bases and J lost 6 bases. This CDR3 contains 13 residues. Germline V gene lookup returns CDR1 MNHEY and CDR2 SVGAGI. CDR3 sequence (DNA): TGTGCCACCGGGCGGACAGGGCCCGGCGAGCAGTACTTC. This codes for CATGRTGPGEQYF.

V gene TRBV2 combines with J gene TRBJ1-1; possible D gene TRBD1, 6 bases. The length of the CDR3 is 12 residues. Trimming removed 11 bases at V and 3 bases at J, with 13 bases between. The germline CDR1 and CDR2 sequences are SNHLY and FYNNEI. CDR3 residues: CASKRQDTEAFF. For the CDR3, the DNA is TGTGCCTCGAAACGACAGGACACTGAAGCTTTCTTT.